Below, one TCR beta chain is given with its context. Its antigen is unidentified. Using immunoSEQ multiplex PCR, the repertoire was profiled, and TCRdb retains in-frame clones only, with some absent. The sample has almost 40,000 clones, around 96% seen once. The sample belongs to a study of graft-versus-host responses after intestinal transplantation. Background on the study: Recipients underwent multivisceral, liver-intestinal, or isolated intestinal transplants.

Germline loops: CDR1 SGHNT, CDR2 YYREEE (reference sequence). V shed 0 bases, J shed 5 bases, and the junction held 9 bases outside the gene matches. This CDR3 is 17 amino acids long. Findings and limits, study-wide: Some GvH clones appeared in ileal mucosa or blood before recipient bone marrow.

This sequence joins TRBV5-4 and TRBJ2-1, with TRBD2 identical over 9 bases. The TCR sequence derives from a human donor who was the organ donor for an intestinal transplant. The specimen was unstimulated CD8+ T cells sorted from spleen or lymph node cells, collected before transplant. CDR3 sequence reads: CASSLAGSGGHHNEQFF. CDR3 in DNA: TGTGCCAGCAGCTTGGCCGGGAGCGGGGGGCACCACAATGAGCAGTTCTTC.